This T cell receptor beta chain was obtained from a study of blood T cell repertoires in COVID-19. Study background: Italy, Spain and the United States were the sources of the convalescent and acute COVID-19 samples. PBMCs, B-cell-depleted T cells, or T cells were the source of the cDNA or gDNA that made up the material.

Under the authors' procedure: The assay estimated nucleated cells by amplifying reference gene primers. The assay was immunoSEQ multiplex PCR, and TCRdb's table has in-frame clones only and misses some. That table supplies the V and J calls and clone size; D and trimming were determined from the DNA. The sample holds some 100,000 clones; about 80% are singletons and the top ten take roughly 6%. Germline V gene data show CDR1 as GTSNPN and CDR2 as SVGIG (reference sequence). Trimming cost V 0 bases and J 8 bases, with 11 bases left between them. This CDR3 has 14 residues. The chain uses TRBV30 and TRBJ1-6; D not certain. The sequenced sample consisted of peripheral blood. This TCR derives from a man aged 65 to 85 with acute or convalescent COVID-19. The CDR3 coding sequence is TGTGCCTGGAGTGTTCGGTATTTAGATTCACCCCTCCACTTT. Protein sequence: CAWSVRYLDSPLHF.